These 19 T cell receptor beta chains were all obtained from the same sample, sequenced in a study of regulatory T cells in long-lasting Graves disease. In building TCR beta libraries, iRepertoire HTBI primers were used together with Arm-PCR of CDR3 regions. TCRdb reanalysed the multiplex PCR reads using MiXCR and keeps one entry per CDR3 protein. Here the sample spans about 450,000 distinct CDR3 sequences, roughly a quarter being singletons. Time point meaning: persistent/refractory GD, antithyroid drugs over 5 years with positive TRAb. RNA isolated from PBMCs was used to make the TCR library. Sequencing was performed on peripheral blood mononuclear cells (PBMCs), taken when the disease was refractory, from a patient treated with antithyroid drugs. The receptors shown here come from a female donor with Graves disease.

The gene calls are TRBV12-3 or TRBV12-4 and TRBJ1-5, with TRBD1 identical over 8 bases. J lost 1 base, V lost 6 bases, and 5 bases had no gene match. The CDR3 runs to 15 residues. The DNA for the CDR3 is TGTGCCAGCAGCGGACAGGGAGCGAGCAATCAGCCCCAGCATTTT. This sequence encodes CASSGQGASNQPQHF.

The chain joins TRBV29-1 to TRBJ1-1, with D maybe TRBD1 (5 bases). CDR3 length equals 15 residues. Per germline, CDR1 SQVTM and CDR2 ANQGSEA. The V end lost 7 bases, the J end lost 6 bases, and 24 bases lay between the germline ends. As DNA, the CDR3 is TGCAGCGCCGGATTCGGGGGAAATATAGCGGCTGAAGCTTTCTTT. Translated: CSAGFGGNIAAEAFF.

The chain uses TRBV19 and TRBJ2-5; 11 bases agree with TRBD2. Germline V gene data show CDR1 as LNHDA and CDR2 as SQIVND (reference sequence). The CDR3 runs to 14 residues. The ends lost 7 bases at V and 5 bases at J; junction bases unmatched: 6. This CDR3 reads CASNVAGGGETQYF. The CDR3 DNA reads TGTGCCAGTAACGTAGCGGGAGGGGGGGAGACCCAGTACTTC.

The J gene is TRBJ2-1, the V gene TRBV12-3 or TRBV12-4; D perhaps matches TRBD2 (6 bases). This CDR3 comprises 16 residues. The V and J ends lost 5 bases and 0 bases respectively, with 14 bases between them. This chain's CDR3 is CASSPPGGNSYNEQFF. In DNA form, the CDR3 reads TGTGCCAGCAGTCCGCCAGGCGGGAACTCCTACAATGAGCAGTTCTTC.

J is TRBJ2-5 and V is TRBV24-1; a weak D match, TRBD1 (6 bases). The germline V and J ends were trimmed by 7 bases and 1 base, with 9 bases remaining between them. This CDR3 region has 13 residues. The germline V gene has CDR1 KGHDR and CDR2 SFDVKD. CDR3 coding DNA: TGTGCCACCAGAGGACAGTTCCAAGAGACCCAGTACTTC. It is translated as CATRGQFQETQYF.

The V gene is TRBV19, the J gene TRBJ2-5; 8 nucleotides match TRBD2. CDR3 length: 13 amino acids. The V gene end was trimmed by 8 bases and the J gene end by 4 bases; junction bases not matched to a gene: 6. Germline CDR1 LNHDA, CDR2 SQIVND (reference sequence). CDR3: CASGLAGGETQYF. The CDR3 bases are TGTGCCAGTGGTCTAGCGGGCGGAGAGACCCAGTACTTC.

The table lists this clonotype with a few counts. The rearrangement joins TRBV9 to TRBJ2-7; perhaps TRBD1 as D (5 bases). Trimming took off 4 bases at V and 3 bases at J, with 11 bases between the two ends. Germline V gene data show CDR1 as SGDLS and CDR2 as YYNGEE. CDR3 length: 13 residues. The CDR3 loop is CASSPHDSYEQYF. In DNA form, the CDR3 reads TGTGCCAGCAGCCCCCACGACAGCTACGAGCAGTACTTC. The full variable domain, in which reference TRBV9 and TRBJ2-7 provide the parts outside the CDR3, is DSGVTQTPKHLITATGQRVTLRCSPRSGDLSVYWYQQSLDQGLQFLIQYYNGEERAKGNILERFSAQQFPDLHSELNLSSLELGDSALYFCASSPHDSYEQYFGPGTRLTVT.

Ten or more counts support this clonotype. The genes are TRBV28 and TRBJ2-2, with D maybe TRBD2 (7 bases). Trimming removed 6 bases at V and 7 bases at J, with 15 bases between. Looked up from germline, CDR1 is MDHEN and CDR2 is SYDVKM. The CDR3 runs to 14 residues. Here the CDR3 reads CASSSAGEGGELFF. The CDR3 nucleotides read TGTGCCAGCAGCTCGGCAGGGGAGGGCGGGGAGCTGTTTTTT.

The chain employs TRBV7-9 and TRBJ2-5; the match to TRBD2 covers 7 bases. The length of the CDR3 is 14 residues. After removal of 5 bases from V and 3 bases from J, the junction contained 6 bases not matched to a gene. Germline loops: CDR1 SEHNR, CDR2 FQNEAQ (reference sequence). The CDR3 loop is CASSRPGGEETQYF. The DNA of the CDR3 is TGTGCCAGCAGCCGGCCGGGAGGCGAAGAGACCCAGTACTTC.

In its sample, this clonotype was seen many times. This sequence joins TRBV7-9 and TRBJ1-2; 8 bases agree with TRBD1. Unmatched junction bases numbered 9, after V lost 3 bases and J lost 0 bases. This CDR3 region has 17 residues. Germline V gives CDR1 SEHNR, CDR2 FQNEAQ (reference sequence). The DNA for the CDR3 is TGTGCCAGCAGCTTCGGAAACAGGGGGGGTACTAACTATGGCTACACCTTC. It encodes CASSFGNRGGTNYGYTF.

J is TRBJ2-7 and V is TRBV6-5, with no clear D. V shed 0 bases and J shed 1 base, with 7 bases lying between them. The CDR3 loop spans 14 amino acids. The V gene's germline CDR1 is MNHEY and CDR2 SVGAGI. The CDR3 bases are TGTGCCAGCAGTTACTCGGACGAATCCTACGAGCAGTACTTC. Its protein is CASSYSDESYEQYF.

The chain combines TRBV6-5 with TRBJ1-5; D unclear. CDR3 length equals 17 residues. V lost 3 bases and J 0 bases, leaving 15 bases between the germline ends. The germline gives CDR1 MNHEY, CDR2 SVGAGI. In DNA form, the CDR3 reads TGTGCCAGCAGTTATTCGTCTGGAGGATATAGCAATCAGCCCCAGCATTTT. This sequence encodes CASSYSSGGYSNQPQHF.

Comments on this clonotype: Given a much more abundant clone one base away, this may be a read error. This sequence joins TRBV7-3 and TRBJ2-5; weak D call: TRBD1 (6 bases). The V end lost 4 bases, the J end lost 0 bases, and 12 bases lay between the germline ends. CDR3 size: 15 residues. Germline CDR1 is SGHTA and CDR2 is FQGTGA. The CDR3 is CASSSTGWYQETQYF. The CDR3 nucleotides read TGTGCCAGCAGCTCAACAGGGTGGTACCAAGAGACCCAGTACTTC.

This clonotype was seen only a few times. V is TRBV20-1 and J is TRBJ2-7, with TRBD2 identical over 8 bases. After removal of 1 base from V and 4 bases from J, the junction contained 6 bases not matched to a gene. Germline V gene sequence: CDR1 DFQATT, CDR2 SNEGSKA (reference sequence). The CDR3 spans 14 residues. Here the CDR3 DNA reads TGCAGTGCTAGAGGCTCGGGAGGGCCTTACGAGCAGTACTTC. Translated, it gives CSARGSGGPYEQYF.

This clonotype has at least ten counts. The V and J genes are TRBV6-1 and TRBJ2-7; 7 positions match TRBD2. The CDR3 runs to 13 residues. Germline V gene sequence: CDR1 MNHNS, CDR2 SASEGT. Trimming cost V 5 bases and J 2 bases; bases outside gene matches: 3. CDR3 DNA sequence: TGTGCCAGCAGTCTAGCGGAAACCTACGAGCAGTACTTC. Amino acid sequence: CASSLAETYEQYF.

CDR3 region: CAIGEGQGNQPQHF. The CDR3 DNA sequence: TGTGCCATCGGTGAGGGACAGGGAAACCAGCCCCAGCATTTT. This chain uses TRBV6-2 or TRBV6-3 with TRBJ1-5; TRBD1 matches at 9 bases. The CDR3 contains 14 residues. Trimming cost V 10 bases and J 7 bases; bases outside gene matches: 11. Per germline, CDR1 MNHEY and CDR2 SVGEGT.

This clonotype was detected only a few times. The V call is TRBV29-1, the J call TRBJ1-1; 8 nucleotides line up with TRBD1. With 4 bases clipped from V and 6 bases from J, the junction kept 4 bases outside the gene matches. This CDR3 has 12 residues. Germline-derived CDR1 and CDR2 are SQVTM and ANQGSEA. The CDR3 DNA follows: TGCAGCGTTGGTCAGGGGGCGTCTGAAGCTTTCTTT. Its translation is CSVGQGASEAFF. Full variable domain (outside the CDR3, taken from reference TRBV29-1 and TRBJ1-1): SAVISQKPSRDICQRGTSLTIQCQVDSQVTMMFWYRQQPGQSLTLIATANQGSEATYESGFVIDKFPISRPNLTFSTLTVSNMSPEDSSIYLCSVGQGASEAFFGQGTRLTVV.

This clonotype was seen ten or more times. The gene calls are TRBV11-1 and TRBJ2-2, with D possibly TRBD2 on 6 matching bases. Germline loops: CDR1 SGHAT, CDR2 FQDESV (reference sequence). Trimming cost V 3 bases and J 0 bases, with 8 bases left between them. This CDR3 has 15 amino acids. The CDR3 nucleotides are TGTGCCAGCAGCTTTGGACTATCGAACACCGGGGAGCTGTTTTTT. It translates to CASSFGLSNTGELFF.

This clonotype was seen at least ten times. This chain uses TRBV6-1 with TRBJ1-1; the D gene is possibly TRBD1 (5 bases). The CDR3 loop spans 15 amino acids. From germline, CDR1 is MNHNS and CDR2 SASEGT. The V end was cut by 5 bases, the J end by 0 bases, with 13 bases between. The CDR3 is CASSTARGMNTEAFF. In DNA, the CDR3 is TGTGCCAGCAGTACGGCTCGGGGGATGAACACTGAAGCTTTCTTT.